Listed here are 28 T cell receptor beta chains from one sample, sequenced in a study of CD8 T cells in ankylosing spondylitis. One entry per CDR3 protein, called by TCRdb with MiXCR from the 5' RACE reads. The table lists 400,000 or so distinct CDR3 sequences, roughly a quarter of them singletons. These TCRs' antigens remain unknown. Whole-study findings and limits: Apparently characteristic of ankylosing spondylitis blood was a TCR beta motif (roughly eight highly homologous variants).

Source material: blood, either unsorted or a sorted T cell fraction (not recorded which). These receptors were collected from a male donor with ankylosing spondylitis.

This clonotype was detected many times. The chain recombines TRBV5-1 with TRBJ1-4; maybe TRBD1 (6 bases). From germline, CDR1 is SGHRS and CDR2 YFSETQ. The CDR3 extends over 14 amino acids. Trimming removed 4 bases from V and 7 bases from J, with 14 bases in between. CDR3 DNA: TGCGCCAGCAGCCCACAGGGTACGGGTGAAAAACTGTTTTTT. Its protein is CASSPQGTGEKLFF.

This clonotype was counted only a few times. This rearrangement joins TRBV20-1 to TRBJ2-7, with 7 positions matching TRBD2. J gave up 4 bases and V 3 bases, and 9 bases lay outside the gene matches. CDR1 is DFQATT and CDR2 is SNEGSKA in the germline V gene (reference sequence). The CDR3 totals 14 residues. The CDR3 nucleotides read TGCAGTGCTAGCAGGGCGGGAGTGTTGTACGAGCAGTACTTC. Encoded protein: CSASRAGVLYEQYF.

V gene TRBV20-1 combines with J gene TRBJ2-7, with 9 nucleotides matching TRBD2. The germline CDR1 and CDR2 sequences are DFQATT and SNEGSKA (reference sequence). The CDR3 spans 14 residues. The V and J ends lost 4 bases and 3 bases, in that order; junction bases with no gene match: 7. CDR3 bases: TGCAGTGCTAACCTTCGTAGCGGGAGCTACGAGCAGTACTTC. Its protein product is CSANLRSGSYEQYF.

As to this clonotype: The junction does not match germline at one end; this may be a read error. The rearrangement uses TRBV12-3 or TRBV12-4 and TRBJ2-2, with a tentative D call TRBD1 (6 bases). The CDR3 has 15 residues. This CDR3 reads CASRADSRNSGELFF. The DNA of the CDR3 is TGTGCCAGCAGGGCGGACAGTCGGAACTCCGGGGAGCTGTTTTTT.

This clonotype occurred a few times. This chain links TRBV5-1 with TRBJ2-2; D remains unclear. Between the trimmed V and J ends, which lost 0 bases and 5 bases, there was a span of 11 bases. This CDR3 comprises 15 residues. Germline CDR1 reads SGHRS; CDR2 reads YFSETQ. This CDR3 is CASSLGTSGTGELFF. The DNA of the CDR3 is TGCGCCAGCAGCTTGGGTACCAGTGGGACCGGGGAGCTGTTTTTT.

The chain combines TRBV15 with TRBJ2-3; TRBD2 matches 8 bases. Germline V gene lookup returns CDR1 LNHNV and CDR2 YYDKDF (reference sequence). V was clipped by 0 bases and J by 3 bases; unmatched bases: 5. The CDR3 is made up of 16 amino acids. CDR3 in DNA: TGTGCCACCAGCAGAGATCGAGCGGGAGTTACAGATACGCAGTATTTT. Translated: CATSRDRAGVTDTQYF.

This clonotype was observed a handful of times. The V call is TRBV29-1, the J call TRBJ2-5, with D possibly matching TRBD2 (5 bases). This CDR3 has 13 amino acids. V gave up 6 bases and J gave up 4 bases, with 15 bases separating them. CDR1 is SQVTM and CDR2 is ANQGSEA in the germline V gene. The CDR3, as DNA: TGCAGCGTCGGGGAACTGCCGGCAGAGACCCAGTACTTC. This gives the protein CSVGELPAETQYF.

The chain recombines TRBV11-2 with TRBJ1-1; D is possibly TRBD1 (6 bases). From germline, CDR1 is SGHAT and CDR2 FQNNGV. The CDR3 length is 12 residues. The V end lost 1 base, the J end lost 14 bases, and 14 bases lay between the germline ends. The CDR3 loop is CASSLGGRGQFF. CDR3 DNA: TGTGCCAGCAGCTTAGGGGGTCGGGGACAATTCTTT.

The genes are TRBV4-2 and TRBJ1-2; weak D call: TRBD1 (5 bases). Germline CDR1 is LGHNA and CDR2 is YNFKEQ. The V gene lost 0 bases and the J gene lost 12 bases, with 14 bases spanning the gap. This CDR3 region has 13 residues. The CDR3 is CASSQDRARAHTF. The DNA of the CDR3 is TGTGCCAGCAGCCAAGATCGGGCCAGGGCCCACACCTTC.

This clonotype was observed a few times. The chain combines TRBV12-1 with TRBJ2-4; TRBD2, as called in the table, went unchecked against the DNA. TRBV12-1 represents a pseudogene. This CDR3 region has 21 residues. The CDR3 loop reads CASSFSGTSGSQPLAKNIQYF. The CDR3 nucleotides are TGTGCCAGCAGCTTTTCCGGGACTAGCGGGAGCCAACCACTAGCCAAAAACATTCAGTACTTC.

This rearrangement joins TRBV5-1 to TRBJ2-5; TRBD1 might be the D (6 bases). The ends were cut back, 9 bases at V and 2 bases at J, with 11 bases in the middle. CDR1 is SGHRS, CDR2 YFSETQ, per germline. The CDR3 has 12 amino acids. Here the CDR3 reads CATHRVQETQYF. CDR3 nucleotides: TGCGCCACCCACAGGGTACAAGAGACCCAGTACTTC.

The rearrangement links TRBV20-1 to TRBJ1-6; D may be TRBD1 (6 bases). Trimming took off 3 bases at V and 6 bases at J, with 12 bases between the two ends. CDR1 is DFQATT, CDR2 SNEGSKA, per germline (reference sequence). CDR3 length: 14 residues. CDR3 sequence (DNA): TGCAGTGCTAGGGTCACAGGGAGTAATTCACCCCTCCACTTT. It encodes CSARVTGSNSPLHF.

This clonotype was seen at least ten times. This rearrangement joins TRBV5-1 to TRBJ2-1; no clear D. Deletions cut 3 bases from V and 7 bases from J, with 14 bases between. Germline CDR1 is SGHRS and CDR2 is YFSETQ. The CDR3 consists of 14 residues. The CDR3 region is CASSSGSSVNEQFF. In DNA form, the CDR3 reads TGCGCCAGCAGCTCGGGTTCCTCGGTAAATGAGCAGTTCTTC.

The CDR3 bases are TGTGCCAGCAGCTTACCAGGGACCTATGGCTACACCTTC. This encodes CASSLPGTYGYTF. The chain couples TRBV11-2 to TRBJ1-2; perhaps TRBD1 as D (5 bases). Per germline, CDR1 SGHAT and CDR2 FQNNGV. The ends were cut back, 2 bases at V and 4 bases at J, with 8 bases in the middle. The CDR3 has 13 amino acids.

This clonotype was counted between two and nine times. The chain joins TRBV3-1 to TRBJ1-4; D call uncertain. The length of the CDR3 is 14 residues. With 0 bases removed from V and 8 bases from J, the gap between germline ends came to 10 bases. Per germline, CDR1 LGHDT and CDR2 YNNKEL (reference sequence). The CDR3 nucleotides read TGTGCCAGCAGCCAAGAAGGGATACAGGAAAAACTGTTTTTT. It encodes CASSQEGIQEKLFF.

This clonotype was seen many times. The CDR3 loop is CASGPRARGLGTGELFF. Written as DNA, the CDR3 is TGTGCCAGCGGCCCCAGGGCAAGAGGACTTGGCACCGGGGAGCTGTTTTTT. The chain is built from TRBV12-3 or TRBV12-4 and TRBJ2-2; D is tentatively TRBD1 or TRBD2 (5 bases each). The CDR3 sequence is 17 residues long. The germline V and J ends were trimmed by 8 bases and 4 bases, with 23 bases remaining between them.

This clonotype came up a few times. V is TRBV20-1 and J is TRBJ2-2; a weak D match, TRBD2 (5 bases). The CDR3 extends over 14 amino acids. Germline CDR1 and CDR2: DFQATT and SNEGSKA (reference sequence). The germline V and J ends were trimmed by 1 base and 2 bases, with 8 bases remaining between them. The CDR3 is CSARASGNTGELFF. For the CDR3, the DNA is TGCAGTGCTAGAGCCAGCGGTAACACCGGGGAGCTGTTTTTT.

This clonotype was counted a few times. The chain links TRBV20-1 to TRBJ1-1; D not resolved. Trimming pared 2 bases from V and 4 bases from J, leaving 20 bases between. CDR1 DFQATT and CDR2 SNEGSKA come from the germline V gene (reference sequence). This CDR3 has 16 amino acids. The DNA for the CDR3 is TGCAGTGCTAGAAATCCAGTGGGATGGGTTGGCACTGAAGCTTTCTTT. The encoded protein is CSARNPVGWVGTEAFF.

The chain combines TRBV5-1 with TRBJ2-5; possibly TRBD1 or TRBD2 for D (5 bases each). The CDR3 loop spans 16 amino acids. CDR1 and CDR2 (germline): SGHRS, YFSETQ. V lost 4 bases to trimming and J lost 3 bases, with 19 bases between them. The CDR3 protein is CASSPSLGPGEETQYF. In DNA, the CDR3 is TGCGCCAGCAGCCCGTCCCTGGGACCGGGCGAAGAGACCCAGTACTTC.

This clonotype has more than one count but fewer than ten. The gene calls are TRBV7-8 and TRBJ2-3; 7 positions match TRBD2. The CDR3 covers 16 residues. Trimming at V came to 2 bases and at J to 3 bases, leaving 8 bases not matched to a gene. Looked up from germline, CDR1 is SGHVS and CDR2 is FQNEAQ. The CDR3 DNA sequence: TGTGCCAGCAGCTTAAATCGCGGGAGAGGGACAGATACGCAGTATTTT. Protein: CASSLNRGRGTDTQYF.

This clonotype was seen more than once but under ten times. The chain is built from TRBV29-1 and TRBJ1-1; D unclear. CDR1 and CDR2 (germline): SQVTM, ANQGSEA. CDR3 length: 13 residues. V gave up 6 bases and J gave up 0 bases, with 11 bases separating them. The CDR3 here is CSVVRTMNTEAFF. CDR3 nucleotides: TGCAGCGTCGTGAGGACCATGAACACTGAAGCTTTCTTT. The full variable domain, completed using reference TRBV29-1 and TRBJ1-1, is SAVISQKPSRDICQRGTSLTIQCQVDSQVTMMFWYRQQPGQSLTLIATANQGSEATYESGFVIDKFPISRPNLTFSTLTVSNMSPEDSSIYLCSVVRTMNTEAFFGQGTRLTVV.

The genes are TRBV28 and TRBJ2-3; 8 nucleotides agree with TRBD1. Trimming removed 5 bases from V and 1 base from J; junction bases left unmatched: 11. There are 17 residues in the CDR3. Germline CDR1 and CDR2: MDHEN and SYDVKM. The CDR3 sequence is CASSPGQGGIGTDTQYF. The CDR3 nucleotides read TGTGCCAGCAGTCCCGGACAGGGAGGCATCGGCACAGATACGCAGTATTTT.

The chain has TRBV10-3 and TRBJ2-1; D not certain. Germline V lookup: CDR1 ENHRY, CDR2 SYGVKD. The CDR3 length is 15 residues. V lost 6 bases and J lost 0, with 12 bases in between. The CDR3 region has the DNA TGTGCCATCAGCATCGGCTCGAGCTCCTACAATGAGCAGTTCTTC. Translating it yields CAISIGSSSYNEQFF.

J is TRBJ2-1 and V is TRBV5-1; 8 bases agree with TRBD1. Germline loops: CDR1 SGHRS, CDR2 YFSETQ. This CDR3 has 15 amino acids. J lost 7 bases, V lost 0 bases, and 6 bases had no gene match. CDR3 loop: CASSLVSGQVNEQFF. CDR3 nucleotides: TGCGCCAGCAGCTTGGTGTCGGGACAGGTAAATGAGCAGTTCTTC.

This clonotype showed up just a few times. The chain carries TRBV7-9 and TRBJ2-7; 13 positions match TRBD2. Germline values: CDR1 SEHNR, CDR2 FQNEAQ (reference sequence). Trimming took 1 base from V and 1 from J; bases not matched to a gene: 4. This CDR3 has 17 amino acids. The CDR3 spells CASSLEPGLAGSYEQYF. CDR3 in DNA: TGTGCCAGCAGCTTAGAACCGGGACTAGCGGGATCCTACGAGCAGTACTTC.

The gene calls are TRBV7-9 and TRBJ2-2; no definite D call. Trimming took off 7 bases at V and 4 bases at J, with 19 bases between the two ends. Germline loops: CDR1 SEHNR, CDR2 FQNEAQ (reference sequence). This CDR3 is 16 amino acids long. CDR3 region: CASIYLGVQATGELFF. For the CDR3, the DNA is TGTGCCAGCATCTACCTTGGGGTGCAGGCCACCGGGGAGCTGTTTTTT.

V usage is TRBV2 and J usage is TRBJ2-6, with D tentatively TRBD1 (6 bases). The CDR3 spans 17 residues. From germline, CDR1 is SNHLY and CDR2 FYNNEI. V was pared by 5 bases and J by 1 base, with 15 bases between. CDR3 sequence (DNA): TGTGCCAGCAGTAGGGACATCGCTCTTTCTGGGGCCAACGTCCTGACTTTC. It yields the protein CASSRDIALSGANVLTF.

Ten or more counts support this clonotype. V gene TRBV7-9 combines with J gene TRBJ1-1, with D possibly being TRBD1 (6 bases). Germline assignment: CDR1 SEHNR and CDR2 FQNEAQ (reference sequence). CDR3 length: 14 amino acids. The V gene lost 4 bases and the J gene lost 4 bases, with 13 bases spanning the gap. The CDR3 loop reads CASSYDRSSTEAFF. The CDR3 DNA reads as TGTGCCAGCAGCTATGACAGGTCAAGCACTGAAGCTTTCTTT.